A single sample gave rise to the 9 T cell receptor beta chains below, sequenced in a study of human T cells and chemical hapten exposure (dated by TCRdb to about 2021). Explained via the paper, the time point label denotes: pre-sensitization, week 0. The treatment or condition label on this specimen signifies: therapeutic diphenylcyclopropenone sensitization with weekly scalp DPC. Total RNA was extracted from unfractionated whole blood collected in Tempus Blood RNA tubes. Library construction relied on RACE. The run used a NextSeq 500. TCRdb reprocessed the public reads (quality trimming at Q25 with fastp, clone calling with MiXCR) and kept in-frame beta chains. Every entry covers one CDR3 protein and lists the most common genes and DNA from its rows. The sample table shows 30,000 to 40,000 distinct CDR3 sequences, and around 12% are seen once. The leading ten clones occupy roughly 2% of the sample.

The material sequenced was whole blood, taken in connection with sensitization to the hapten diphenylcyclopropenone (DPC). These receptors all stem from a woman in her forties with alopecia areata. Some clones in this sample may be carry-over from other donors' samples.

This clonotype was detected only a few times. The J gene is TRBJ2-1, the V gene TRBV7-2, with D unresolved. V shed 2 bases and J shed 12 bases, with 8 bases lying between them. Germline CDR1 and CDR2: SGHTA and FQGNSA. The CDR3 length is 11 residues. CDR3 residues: CASSLFSGQFF. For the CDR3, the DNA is TGTGCCAGCAGCTTATTCTCTGGGCAGTTCTTC.

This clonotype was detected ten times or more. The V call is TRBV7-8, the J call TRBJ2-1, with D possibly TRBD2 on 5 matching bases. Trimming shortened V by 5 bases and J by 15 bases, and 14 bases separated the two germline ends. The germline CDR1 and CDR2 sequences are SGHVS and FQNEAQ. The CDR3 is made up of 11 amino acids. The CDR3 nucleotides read TGTGCCAGCAGCGTTTCCGGGGTGACGTTCTTC. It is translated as CASSVSGVTFF.

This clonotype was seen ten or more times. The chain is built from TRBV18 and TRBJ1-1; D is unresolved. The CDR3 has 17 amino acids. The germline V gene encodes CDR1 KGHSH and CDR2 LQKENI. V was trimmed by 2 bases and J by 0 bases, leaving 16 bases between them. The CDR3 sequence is CASSPGSRVSMNTEAFF. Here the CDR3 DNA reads TGTGCCAGCTCACCAGGGTCGAGGGTCTCCATGAACACTGAAGCTTTCTTT.

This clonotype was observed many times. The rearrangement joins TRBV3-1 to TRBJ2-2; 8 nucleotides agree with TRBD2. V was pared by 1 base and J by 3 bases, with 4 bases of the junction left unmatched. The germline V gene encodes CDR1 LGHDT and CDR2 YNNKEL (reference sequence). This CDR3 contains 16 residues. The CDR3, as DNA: TGTGCCAGCAGCCAAGTGATTAGCGGGGACACCGGGGAGCTGTTTTTT. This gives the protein CASSQVISGDTGELFF. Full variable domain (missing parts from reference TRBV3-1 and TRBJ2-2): DTAVSQTPKYLVTQMGNDKSIKCEQNLGHDTMYWYKQDSKKFLKIMFSYNNKELIINETVPNRFSPKSPDKAHLNLHINSLELGDSAVYFCASSQVISGDTGELFFGEGSRLTVL.

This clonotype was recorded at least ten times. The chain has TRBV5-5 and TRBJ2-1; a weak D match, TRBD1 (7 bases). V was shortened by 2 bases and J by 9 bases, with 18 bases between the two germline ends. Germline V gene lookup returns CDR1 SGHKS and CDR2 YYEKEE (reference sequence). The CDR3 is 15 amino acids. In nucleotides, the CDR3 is TGTGCCAGCAGCTTAGGAGGGGGCGGCTTAGGTGAGCAGTTCTTC. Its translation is CASSLGGGGLGEQFF.

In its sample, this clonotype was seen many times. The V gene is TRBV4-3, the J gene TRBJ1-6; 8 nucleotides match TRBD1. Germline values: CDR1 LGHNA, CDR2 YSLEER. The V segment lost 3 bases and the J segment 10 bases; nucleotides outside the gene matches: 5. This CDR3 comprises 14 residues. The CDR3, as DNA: TGCGCCAGCAGCCACCCCAGGGGGCAATCACCCCTCCACTTT. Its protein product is CASSHPRGQSPLHF.

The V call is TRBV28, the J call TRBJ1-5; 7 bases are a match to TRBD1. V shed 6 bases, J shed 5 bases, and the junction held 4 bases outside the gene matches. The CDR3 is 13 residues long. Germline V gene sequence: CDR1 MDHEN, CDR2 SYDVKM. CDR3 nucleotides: TGTGCCAGCAGCACGGGACAGCATCAGCCCCAGCATTTT. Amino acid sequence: CASSTGQHQPQHF.

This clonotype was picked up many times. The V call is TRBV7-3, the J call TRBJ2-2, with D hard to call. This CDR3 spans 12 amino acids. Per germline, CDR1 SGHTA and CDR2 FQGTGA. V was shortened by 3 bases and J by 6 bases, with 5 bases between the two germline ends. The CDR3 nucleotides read TGTGCCAGCAGCTTGGACCCCGGGGAGCTGTTTTTT. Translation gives CASSLDPGELFF.

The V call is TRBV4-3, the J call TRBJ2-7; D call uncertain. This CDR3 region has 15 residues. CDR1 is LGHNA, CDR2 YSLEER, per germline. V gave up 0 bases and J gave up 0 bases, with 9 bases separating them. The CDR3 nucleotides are TGCGCCAGCAGCCAAGATCCCAGTCCCTCCTACGAGCAGTACTTC. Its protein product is CASSQDPSPSYEQYF.